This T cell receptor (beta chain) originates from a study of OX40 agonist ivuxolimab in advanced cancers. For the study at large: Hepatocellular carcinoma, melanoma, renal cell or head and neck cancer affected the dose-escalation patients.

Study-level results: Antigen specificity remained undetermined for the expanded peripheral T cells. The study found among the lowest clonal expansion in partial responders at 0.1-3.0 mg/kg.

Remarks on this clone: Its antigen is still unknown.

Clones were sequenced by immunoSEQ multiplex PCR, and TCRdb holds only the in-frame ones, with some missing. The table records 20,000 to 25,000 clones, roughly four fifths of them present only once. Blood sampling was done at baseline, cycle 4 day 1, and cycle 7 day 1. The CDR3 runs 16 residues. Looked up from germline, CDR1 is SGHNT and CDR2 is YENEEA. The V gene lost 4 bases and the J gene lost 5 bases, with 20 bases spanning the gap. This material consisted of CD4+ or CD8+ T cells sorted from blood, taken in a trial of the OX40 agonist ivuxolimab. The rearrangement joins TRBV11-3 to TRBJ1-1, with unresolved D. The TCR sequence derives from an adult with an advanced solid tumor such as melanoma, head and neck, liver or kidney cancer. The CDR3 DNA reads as TGTGCCAGCAGCTCGGACGACCCAATACCGGGTACTGAAGCTTTCTTT. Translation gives CASSSDDPIPGTEAFF.